This T cell receptor beta chain was recorded in a study of cytomegalovirus exposure and HLA in healthy donors. Study overall: The study's early data release held about 80 million unique TCRs from HLA-typed donors.

PCR amplification relied on 60 Vbeta primers (plus 13 Jbeta primers). Assay used: immunoSEQ multiplex PCR; TCRdb lists only in-frame clones, some missing. The data show tens of thousands of clones, and the top ten clones hold 10% to 15%. About this clone itself: Its antigen remains unknown.

General study findings and limits: With later analysis, a missense DCLRE1C variant became linked to TCR beta V- and J-gene trimming. Information on immune exposure was restricted to one variable (CMV serostatus).

CDR3 size: 17 residues. CDR1 and CDR2 (germline): KGHSH, LQKENI. Trimming at V came to 6 bases and at J to 3 bases, leaving 15 bases not matched to a gene. Sequencing was carried out using PBMCs. The TCR sequence derives from a young woman in good health and CMV-seropositive. This rearrangement joins TRBV18 to TRBJ2-3; 7 bases align to TRBD2. In DNA form, the CDR3 reads TGTGCCAGCTCGCGCAACCCCTTGAGGGAGGGGACAGATACGCAGTATTTT. Protein: CASSRNPLREGTDTQYF.